What follows are 2 T cell receptor beta chains derived from one specimen sequenced in a study of T-cell reconstitution after alpha-beta-depleted transplantation in children. Unique molecular identifiers were used to barcode this TCRbeta library. TCRdb processed the PCR reads anew with MiXCR; each CDR3 protein has one entry. This table has 200,000 to 300,000 distinct CDR3 sequences, about 26% appearing once. This specimen consisted of PBMCs, obtained before TCRalphabeta/CD19-depleted stem cell transplant. These receptors originate from a girl aged 2 to 10 with Fanconi anemia, due to receive a stem cell transplant.

This chain connects TRBV12-3 or TRBV12-4 to TRBJ2-4; D gene unclear. The ends were cut back, 7 bases at V and 5 bases at J, with 9 bases in the middle. The CDR3 spans 12 residues. The CDR3 DNA is TGTGCCAGCAATATCGGCGAAAACATTCAGTACTTC. Translating it yields CASNIGENIQYF.

This clonotype was found many times. The chain carries TRBV25-1 and TRBJ2-7; 8 bases match TRBD2. The junction had 3 bases not matched to a gene; V was cut back by 7 bases and J by 1 base. This CDR3 comprises 13 residues. Germline V gene sequence: CDR1 MGHDK, CDR2 SYGVNS. The CDR3 spells CASIRGGSYEQYF. The DNA of the CDR3 is TGTGCCAGCATACGGGGGGGTTCCTACGAGCAGTACTTC.